This passage covers 25 T cell receptor beta chains from one sample sequenced in a study of shared clonotypes between healthy human individuals. The protocol was immunoSEQ multiplex PCR, while the TCRdb copy is restricted to in-frame clones and leaves out a portion. The sample has roughly 2.1 million clones, roughly 91% seen once. Naive-designated CD8 cells lacked CD45RO, were positively enriched for CCR7, and omitted terminally differentiated effector memory CD45RA+ cells. Source material: naive CD8+ T cells from PBMCs. Source of these receptors: a man younger than 35 in good health. Some clones in this sample may be carry-over from other donors' samples.

This rearrangement joins TRBV15 to TRBJ2-1; 7 bases map to TRBD1. Per germline, CDR1 LNHNV and CDR2 YYDKDF (reference sequence). CDR3 size: 15 residues. V lost 3 bases to trimming and J lost 0 bases; unmatched junction nucleotides: 2. CDR3 in amino acids: CATSSDRASYNEQFF. For the CDR3, the DNA is TGTGCCACCAGCAGTGACAGGGCCTCCTACAATGAGCAGTTCTTC.

As for this clone: Other DNA sequences within the sample encode an identical CDR3. The V call is TRBV6-5, the J call TRBJ1-1, with a tentative D call TRBD1 (5 bases). This CDR3 is built from 14 residues. Germline V CDR1 and CDR2: MNHEY, SVGAGI. V was pared by 0 bases and J by 5 bases, with 10 bases between. CDR3 sequence reads: CASSYSGRGTEAFF. CDR3 nucleotides: TGTGCCAGCAGTTACTCGGGGCGAGGGACTGAAGCTTTCTTT.

CDR3 loop: CASSPPTSGRQETQYF. In DNA form, the CDR3 reads TGTGCCAGCAGCCCTCCGACTAGCGGGAGACAAGAGACCCAGTACTTC. V gene TRBV11-2 combines with J gene TRBJ2-5, with 12 nucleotides matching TRBD2. CDR1 SGHAT and CDR2 FQNNGV come from the germline V gene. With V trimmed by 5 bases and J by 2 bases, 6 bases remained unmatched. The CDR3 runs 16 residues. Complete variable domain (other parts from reference TRBV11-2 and TRBJ2-5): EAGVAQSPRYKIIEKRQSVAFWCNPISGHATLYWYQQILGQGPKLLIQFQNNGVVDDSQLPKDRFSAERLKGVDSTLKIQPAKLEDSAVYLCASSPPTSGRQETQYFGPGTRLLVL.

This clone was seen a single time. The chain carries TRBV30 and TRBJ1-2; D unclear. This CDR3 comprises 12 residues. Trimming stripped 2 bases from V and 2 bases from J, with 6 bases between. Germline values: CDR1 GTSNPN, CDR2 SVGIG (reference sequence). CDR3 amino acids: CAWSWVNYGYTF. In DNA, the CDR3 is TGTGCCTGGAGTTGGGTGAACTATGGCTACACCTTC.

The V call is TRBV14, the J call TRBJ2-5; tentatively, D is TRBD1 or TRBD2 (5 bases each). Germline lookup yields CDR1 SGHDN and CDR2 FVKESK. This CDR3 is built from 15 residues. Trimming took 0 bases from V and 1 from J, leaving 9 bases between them. The CDR3 region is CASSQDRGPQETQYF. CDR3 sequence (DNA): TGTGCCAGCAGCCAAGATAGGGGACCCCAAGAGACCCAGTACTTC.

The chain joins TRBV29-1 to TRBJ2-2; TRBD1 or TRBD2 may be the D gene (6 bases each). The CDR3 is made up of 17 amino acids. The V gene lost 0 bases and the J gene lost 2 bases, with 16 bases spanning the gap. CDR1 and CDR2 (germline): SQVTM, ANQGSEA. CDR3 bases: TGCAGCGTTGAAGATAAGGCGGGACACCTCAACACCGGGGAGCTGTTTTTT. This codes for CSVEDKAGHLNTGELFF.

This clone was recorded once. Other DNA sequences in this sample translate to the same CDR3. This chain uses TRBV6-5 with TRBJ1-2, with TRBD1 matching over 7 bases. Trimming removed 0 bases from V and 5 bases from J; junction bases left unmatched: 3. This CDR3 comprises 14 residues. Germline V gene sequence: CDR1 MNHEY, CDR2 SVGAGI. The CDR3 is CASSYSGTAYGYTF. The CDR3, as DNA: TGTGCCAGCAGTTACTCCGGGACAGCTTATGGCTACACCTTC.

Remarks on this clone: Different DNA sequences within this sample yield the same CDR3. This sequence joins TRBV27 and TRBJ1-5; 8 nucleotides match TRBD1. V shed 4 bases, J shed 6 bases, and the junction held 5 bases outside the gene matches. This CDR3 is 14 amino acids long. Per the germline V gene, CDR1 is MNHEY and CDR2 is SMNVEV (reference sequence). CDR3 coding DNA: TGTGCCAGCAGTTCCACAGGGGGGTTTCAGCCCCAGCATTTT. This codes for CASSSTGGFQPQHF.

This CDR3 reads CASGPWVEGRQFF. CDR3 in DNA: TGTGCTAGTGGTCCCTGGGTAGAGGGTAGGCAGTTCTTC. The chain employs TRBV12-5 and TRBJ2-1; tentatively, D is TRBD2 (5 bases). The CDR3 sequence is 13 residues long. The germline V and J ends were trimmed by 5 bases and 12 bases, with 17 bases remaining between them. The germline CDR1 and CDR2 sequences are LGHNT and FRNRAP.

This rearrangement joins TRBV27 to TRBJ2-3; 11 nucleotides match TRBD1. Looked up from germline, CDR1 is MNHEY and CDR2 is SMNVEV (reference sequence). The CDR3 totals 19 residues. V dropped 3 bases and J dropped 0; count of bases not matched to a gene: 11. The CDR3 is CASSFGPDRGLPSTDTQYF. As DNA, the CDR3 is TGTGCCAGCAGTTTTGGTCCGGACAGGGGGCTACCTAGCACAGATACGCAGTATTTT.

This chain links TRBV5-1 with TRBJ2-7; no definite D call. Germline lookup yields CDR1 SGHRS and CDR2 YFSETQ. CDR3 length: 16 amino acids. The V end was cut by 5 bases, the J end by 1 base, with 19 bases between. CDR3 in amino acids: CASSERTGRLSYEQYF. In DNA form, the CDR3 reads TGCGCCAGCAGTGAACGGACGGGTCGTCTGTCCTACGAGCAGTACTTC.

A few counts support this clone. The chain uses TRBV9 and TRBJ1-1, with 7 bases aligning to TRBD1. The CDR3 spans 13 residues. CDR1 is SGDLS and CDR2 is YYNGEE in the germline V gene. The V and J ends lost 3 bases and 9 bases, in that order; junction bases with no gene match: 8. CDR3: CASSGTGISQAFF. For the CDR3, the DNA is TGTGCCAGCAGCGGGACAGGTATTAGTCAAGCTTTCTTT.

The rearrangement uses TRBV6-5 and TRBJ2-7; no clear D gene. Germline V gene sequence: CDR1 MNHEY, CDR2 SVGAGI. The length of the CDR3 is 14 residues. V gave up 1 base and J gave up 5 bases, with 12 bases separating them. The CDR3 DNA sequence: TGTGCCAGCAGTTACTTGTCTCCCGTCCACGAGCAGTACTTC. This codes for CASSYLSPVHEQYF.

This chain joins TRBV7-2 and TRBJ2-7, with D possibly matching TRBD2 (6 bases). This CDR3 region has 14 residues. Germline CDR1 SGHTA, CDR2 FQGNSA. Between the trimmed V and J ends, which lost 1 base and 6 bases, there was a span of 13 bases. The CDR3 DNA reads as TGTGCCAGCAGCTTAGATCTAGGAGGGCGCGAGCAGTACTTC. Translated: CASSLDLGGREQYF.

The genes are TRBV29-1 and TRBJ2-1; D uncertain. This CDR3 has 15 residues. Germline V gene sequence: CDR1 SQVTM, CDR2 ANQGSEA. V dropped 2 bases and J dropped 2 bases, with 13 bases sitting between them. As DNA, the CDR3 is TGCAGCGTTGAAACCCCCCCCGGCACCTACAATGAGCAGTTCTTC. Translation gives CSVETPPGTYNEQFF.

This chain uses TRBV29-1 with TRBJ2-5, with D perhaps TRBD1 or TRBD2 (6 bases each). The closer fit of TRBJ2-7 to the DNA end suggests the J call may be wrong. Germline CDR1 is SQVTM and CDR2 is ANQGSEA. CDR3 length: 16 residues. The CDR3 DNA follows: TGCAGCGTCCAAGGGGGGACTGGAGGGAGAGGCTACGAGCAGTACTTC. Its protein product is CSVQGGTGGRGYEQYF.

The chain combines TRBV30 with TRBJ1-2, with TRBD1 as a possible D gene (6 bases). The CDR3 has 13 residues. Germline loops: CDR1 GTSNPN, CDR2 SVGIG (reference sequence). V lost 4 bases to trimming and J lost 8 bases, with 17 bases between them. The CDR3 spells CAWNTDRGGGYTF. The CDR3 nucleotides read TGTGCCTGGAATACGGACCGAGGGGGAGGCTACACCTTC.

This chain connects TRBV9 to TRBJ1-2, with D unresolved. Trimming pared 2 bases from V and 8 bases from J, leaving 13 bases between. The CDR3 extends over 13 amino acids. Germline-derived CDR1 and CDR2 are SGDLS and YYNGEE. DNA for the CDR3: TGTGCCAGCAGCGTCATGAAGGGTCAAGGCTACACCTTC. Amino acids: CASSVMKGQGYTF.

This clone appeared once. The chain carries TRBV9 and TRBJ1-1; D not resolved. Germline-derived CDR1 and CDR2 are SGDLS and YYNGEE. The CDR3 is 15 amino acids. Deletions cut 3 bases from V and 1 base from J, with 13 bases between. In DNA, the CDR3 is TGTGCCAGCAGCGCACTTATGGACCGGAACACTGAAGCTTTCTTT. As protein: CASSALMDRNTEAFF. The entire variable domain, with the rest obtained from reference TRBV9 and TRBJ1-1, is as follows: DSGVTQTPKHLITATGQRVTLRCSPRSGDLSVYWYQQSLDQGLQFLIQYYNGEERAKGNILERFSAQQFPDLHSELNLSSLELGDSALYFCASSALMDRNTEAFFGQGTRLTVV.

V is TRBV28 and J is TRBJ1-1; no clear D. The V end was cut by 7 bases, the J end by 0 bases, with 15 bases between. Germline loops: CDR1 MDHEN, CDR2 SYDVKM. The CDR3 spans 15 residues. In DNA, the CDR3 is TGTGCCAGCAATTCCCCCAGGTGGGTGAACACTGAAGCTTTCTTT. Amino acid sequence: CASNSPRWVNTEAFF.

The rearrangement links TRBV5-6 to TRBJ2-1; unclear D gene. Germline V gene lookup returns CDR1 SGHDT and CDR2 YYEEEE. The CDR3 totals 15 residues. The ends were cut back, 1 base at V and 2 bases at J, with 10 bases in the middle. CDR3 in amino acids: CASSLSRVTYNEQFF. The CDR3 DNA is TGTGCCAGCAGCTTGTCCCGGGTCACCTACAATGAGCAGTTCTTC.

The chain has TRBV11-2 and TRBJ2-4; 7 nucleotides line up with TRBD2. The junction had 3 bases not matched to a gene; V was cut back by 3 bases and J by 4 bases. CDR1 and CDR2 from the germline V gene are SGHAT and FQNNGV. This CDR3 is built from 14 residues. CDR3 nucleotides: TGTGCCAGCAGCTTCACCGGGGGGAAAAACATTCAGTACTTC. Encoded protein: CASSFTGGKNIQYF. The full variable domain, completed using reference TRBV11-2 and TRBJ2-4, is EAGVAQSPRYKIIEKRQSVAFWCNPISGHATLYWYQQILGQGPKLLIQFQNNGVVDDSQLPKDRFSAERLKGVDSTLKIQPAKLEDSAVYLCASSFTGGKNIQYFGAGTRLSVL.

With regard to this clone: In the same sample, other DNA sequences code for this CDR3. The genes are TRBV6-5 and TRBJ2-7; maybe TRBD2 (6 bases). Germline CDR1 and CDR2: MNHEY and SVGAGI. This CDR3 contains 14 residues. V dropped 0 bases and J dropped 1 base, with 7 bases sitting between them. The CDR3 DNA reads as TGTGCCAGCAGTTACTCGGGGGGTTCCTACGAGCAGTACTTC. Translation gives CASSYSGGSYEQYF.

There are a few counts of this clone. The chain is built from TRBV6-4 and TRBJ1-5, with a tentative D call TRBD1 (5 bases). The CDR3 loop spans 14 amino acids. V gave up 3 bases and J gave up 0 bases, with 6 bases separating them. Germline lookup yields CDR1 MRHNA and CDR2 SNTAGT. The CDR3 DNA follows: TGTGCCAGCAGTGAGGGGGATAGCAATCAGCCCCAGCATTTT. It encodes CASSEGDSNQPQHF.

This chain joins TRBV28 and TRBJ1-1, with D maybe TRBD1 (6 bases). The CDR3 is 14 residues long. In germline, CDR1 is MDHEN, CDR2 SYDVKM. The V end lost 6 bases, the J end lost 1 base, and 12 bases lay between the germline ends. The CDR3, as DNA: TGTGCCAGCAGCCTAACGGGGGCGAACACTGAAGCTTTCTTT. Its protein is CASSLTGANTEAFF.